Listed below are T cell receptor beta chains from one sample, sequenced in a study of shared clonotypes between healthy human individuals. Produced via immunoSEQ multiplex PCR; TCRdb's table is partial and in-frame only. The repertoire holds roughly 1,500,000 clones, with approximately 98.5% as singletons. Material for sequencing was naive CD4+ T cells sorted from blood. The receptors shown here come from a man aged 25 to 45 in good health. The CDR3 runs from the conserved cysteine through the conserved F or W. The order of the fields is clone size, V gene, D gene, J gene, CDR3 DNA, CDR3 protein. A D gene is named only where the DNA matches it firmly. Only some rows state a clone size, as once, few, many or a class for expanded clones.

-	TRBV7-9	-	TRBJ1-2	TGTGCCAGCAGCTTAGTGGCGGCGGGCACCTATGGCTACACCTTC	CASSLVAAGTYGYTF
-	TRBV9	-	TRBJ2-3	TGTGCCAGCAGCGAGAGCTATCCTAGCACAGATACGCAGTATTTT	CASSESYPSTDTQYF
-	TRBV14	-	TRBJ1-3	TGTGCCAGCAGCCAAGATCACAGCTCTGGAAACACCATATATTTT	CASSQDHSSGNTIYF
-	TRBV5-1	TRBD2	TRBJ2-7	TGCGCCAGCTGGGGACTAGCGGGAACCGAGCAGTACTTC	CASWGLAGTEQYF
once	TRBV19	TRBD2	TRBJ2-5	TGTGCCAGTAGTCCACGTAGCGGGAGTTTACGAGAGACCCAGTACTTC	CASSPRSGSLRETQYF
once	TRBV27	-	TRBJ1-4	TGTGCCAGCAGCTCGTTCGGGGTTAATGAAAAACTGTTTTTT	CASSSFGVNEKLFF
-	TRBV28	-	TRBJ2-7	TGTGCCAGCAGTCCCGGCGGGGTTTACGAGCAGTACTTC	CASSPGGVYEQYF
-	TRBV10-3	-	TRBJ1-5	TGTGCCATCAGTGTTGATGGCACCCTTAGCAATCAGCCCCAGCATTTT	CAISVDGTLSNQPQHF
-	TRBV5-6	TRBD1	TRBJ1-2	TGTGCCAGCAGCTTAACAGGGGGTGCGAGATATGGCTACACCTTC	CASSLTGGARYGYTF
-	TRBV19	-	TRBJ2-7	TGTGCCAGTAGTATAACCCCCGACAGCTACGAGCAGTACTTC	CASSITPDSYEQYF
-	TRBV19	TRBD2	TRBJ2-3	TGTGCCAGTAGGGCGGGAGGCACAGATACGCAGTATTTT	CASRAGGTDTQYF
-	TRBV15	-	TRBJ1-5	TGTGCCACCAGCAGACCGAGAAATCAGCCCCAGCATTTT	CATSRPRNQPQHF
-	TRBV18	-	TRBJ2-7	TGTGCCAGCTCCGGGGCCTACGAGCAGTACTTC	CASSGAYEQYF
-	TRBV5-5	-	TRBJ2-1	TGTGCCAGCACCCTCCTTCGGGGGAGCGATGAGCAGTTCTTC	CASTLLRGSDEQFF
-	TRBV7-3	TRBD2	TRBJ2-1	TGTGCCAGCAGCTTAAAGTTAGCGGGAGTCGGGAATGAGCAGTTCTTC	CASSLKLAGVGNEQFF
-	TRBV9	TRBD2	TRBJ2-5	TGTGCCAGCAGCGCGAAGGACTTTAGCGGGAGGGTAGAGACCCAGTACTTC	CASSAKDFSGRVETQYF
-	TRBV28	-	TRBJ2-3	TGTGCCAGCAACGGGGTGGGTGCAGATACGCAGTATTTT	CASNGVGADTQYF
-	TRBV27	TRBD2	TRBJ2-7	TGTGCCAGCAGTCCAAAACGGGACTACCTCTACGAGCAGTACTTC	CASSPKRDYLYEQYF
-	TRBV29-1	-	TRBJ2-7	TGCAGCGTTCGCGGGCCTGTCTACGAGCAGTACTTC	CSVRGPVYEQYF
-	TRBV7-2	TRBD1	TRBJ1-2	TGTGCCAGCAGCTTAGCGCCGACAGGGGTCTATGGCTACACCTTC	CASSLAPTGVYGYTF
-	TRBV25-1	-	TRBJ2-7	TGTGCCAGCAGAGAGGGCTACGAGCAGTACTTC	CASREGYEQYF